These 17 T cell receptor beta chains originate from one sample sequenced in a study of identical twins. TCRdb re-analysed the 5' RACE reads in MiXCR, keeping a single row per CDR3 protein. The sample carries roughly 750,000 distinct CDR3 sequences, roughly 20% recorded once. The data were also submitted as part of a second study, on T cells expressing NK-cell markers.

The sequenced material came from PBMCs. These receptors all stem from a woman aged 18-30 years in good health.

The gene calls are TRBV5-1 and TRBJ2-3, with TRBD2 identical over 10 bases. Germline V gives CDR1 SGHRS, CDR2 YFSETQ. CDR3 length: 15 amino acids. Trimming took 4 bases from V and 4 from J; bases not matched to a gene: 6. For the CDR3, the DNA is TGCGCCAGCAGCCCCACTAGCGGGATCCCAGATACGCAGTATTTT. Its translation is CASSPTSGIPDTQYF. The complete variable domain, with remaining parts taken from reference TRBV5-1 and TRBJ2-3, reads KAGVTQTPRYLIKTRGQQVTLSCSPISGHRSVSWYQQTPGQGLQFLFEYFSETQRNKGNFPGRFSGRQFSNSRSEMNVSTLELGDSALYLCASSPTSGIPDTQYFGPGTRLTVL.

This clonotype has a handful of counts. The J gene is TRBJ2-2, the V gene TRBV20-1; 7 bases are shared with TRBD2. Germline V gene sequence: CDR1 DFQATT, CDR2 SNEGSKA (reference sequence). V dropped 1 base and J dropped 3; count of bases not matched to a gene: 5. The CDR3 is 15 amino acids. Written as DNA, the CDR3 is TGCAGTGCTAGAGTACCTAGCGGAGACACCGGGGAGCTGTTTTTT. Protein sequence: CSARVPSGDTGELFF.

This clonotype was observed a handful of times. The V gene is TRBV4-3, the J gene TRBJ1-1; D ambiguous. The germline gives CDR1 LGHNA, CDR2 YSLEER. This CDR3 region has 14 residues. V was shortened by 3 bases and J by 1 base, with 9 bases between the two germline ends. CDR3 amino acids: CASSHPPRNTEAFF. CDR3 DNA sequence: TGCGCCAGCAGCCACCCACCGAGGAACACTGAAGCTTTCTTT.

In regard to this clonotype: Mismatch with germline at one junction end may stem from a read error. The chain uses TRBV6-5 and TRBJ2-1, with 12 bases aligning to TRBD2. Germline CDR1 and CDR2: MNHEY and SVGAGI. The CDR3 consists of 17 residues. The CDR3 DNA follows: TGTGCCAGCAGTTACCGGCGGACTAGCGGGATCTACGATGAGCAGTTCTTC. Translation gives CASSYRRTSGIYDEQFF.

A few counts support this clonotype. The chain recombines TRBV12-3 or TRBV12-4 with TRBJ2-1, with unresolved D. The CDR3 covers 12 residues. Trimming stripped 6 bases from V and 4 bases from J, with 7 bases between. CDR3 sequence: CASREGYNEQFF. The DNA for the CDR3 is TGTGCCAGCAGAGAAGGGTACAATGAGCAGTTCTTC.

V and J are TRBV20-1 and TRBJ2-7; TRBD2 matches 9 bases. The length of the CDR3 is 15 residues. With V trimmed by 3 bases and J by 1 base, 7 bases remained unmatched. CDR1 is DFQATT and CDR2 is SNEGSKA in the germline V gene (reference sequence). This CDR3 reads CSARGSSGASYEQYF. CDR3 DNA sequence: TGCAGTGCTAGGGGTTCTAGCGGGGCTTCCTACGAGCAGTACTTC.

There are a few counts of this clonotype. This chain connects TRBV6-1 to TRBJ2-3; D is unclear. The CDR3 extends over 12 amino acids. The germline V gene encodes CDR1 MNHNS and CDR2 SASEGT. V lost 5 bases to trimming and J lost 5 bases, with 8 bases between them. CDR3 residues: CASSRTIDTQYF. In DNA, the CDR3 is TGTGCCAGCAGTCGGACGATAGATACGCAGTATTTT.

This chain uses TRBV19 with TRBJ2-4, with D perhaps matching TRBD1 or TRBD2 (6 bases each). The CDR3 runs 18 residues. CDR1 is LNHDA, CDR2 SQIVND, per germline (reference sequence). Trimming took off 5 bases at V and 0 bases at J, with 20 bases between the two ends. The CDR3 protein is CASSQGTLLYGAKNIQYF. The CDR3 DNA follows: TGTGCCAGTAGTCAGGGGACTTTGCTGTACGGAGCCAAAAACATTCAGTACTTC. The full variable domain, with the rest looked up from reference TRBV19 and TRBJ2-4, is DGGITQSPKYLFRKEGQNVTLSCEQNLNHDAMYWYRQDPGQGLRLIYYSQIVNDFQKGDIAEGYSVSREKKESFPLTVTSAQKNPTAFYLCASSQGTLLYGAKNIQYFGAGTRLSVL.

The chain has TRBV6-5 and TRBJ1-1; D gene ambiguous. CDR3 length equals 16 residues. Germline loops: CDR1 MNHEY, CDR2 SVGAGI. With 2 bases removed from V and 0 bases from J, the gap between germline ends came to 13 bases. The CDR3 nucleotides are TGTGCCAGCAGTTACGGACCGCTCCCTCTGAACACTGAAGCTTTCTTT. This translates into CASSYGPLPLNTEAFF.

This clonotype has at least ten counts. The CDR3 bases are TGTGCCAGCAGTGAATTAGGTGCAGATACGCAGTATTTT. Amino acids: CASSELGADTQYF. The V gene is TRBV25-1, the J gene TRBJ2-3; no definite D call. This CDR3 contains 13 residues. The germline V gene has CDR1 MGHDK and CDR2 SYGVNS. Trimming removed 1 base from V and 4 bases from J, with 6 bases in between.

This rearrangement joins TRBV20-1 to TRBJ1-1; possible D gene TRBD1, 5 bases. CDR1 is DFQATT and CDR2 is SNEGSKA in the germline V gene (reference sequence). V gave up 6 bases and J gave up 5 bases, with 22 bases separating them. CDR3 length equals 15 residues. CDR3 loop: CSAVADGQVGTEAFF. Written as DNA, the CDR3 is TGCAGTGCCGTCGCAGACGGACAAGTCGGAACTGAAGCTTTCTTT.

At least ten counts were recorded for this clonotype. This sequence joins TRBV12-3 or TRBV12-4 and TRBJ1-1, with D maybe TRBD1 (6 bases). The CDR3 runs to 14 residues. Trimming took 6 bases from V and 1 from J, leaving 12 bases between them. The CDR3 region has the DNA TGTGCCAGCAGGCCCACAGGGAGGAACACTGAAGCTTTCTTT. This sequence encodes CASRPTGRNTEAFF.

This chain uses TRBV6-5 with TRBJ2-5, with a weak D call TRBD1 (6 bases). CDR1 and CDR2 from the germline V gene are MNHEY and SVGAGI. CDR3 length equals 15 residues. V shed 2 bases and J shed 1 base, with 11 bases lying between them. The CDR3 is CASSYDLGAQETQYF. The CDR3 DNA sequence: TGTGCCAGCAGTTACGATCTGGGGGCCCAAGAGACCCAGTACTTC.

The CDR3 reads CASSPTSGGPSYEQYF. The CDR3 coding sequence is TGCGCCAGCAGCCCGACTAGCGGGGGACCCTCCTACGAGCAGTACTTC. The chain couples TRBV5-1 to TRBJ2-7, with TRBD2 matching over 12 bases. V lost 4 bases to trimming and J lost 0 bases; unmatched junction nucleotides: 5. Germline CDR1 reads SGHRS; CDR2 reads YFSETQ. CDR3 length: 16 amino acids.

The sample holds a few counts of this clonotype. The gene calls are TRBV6-1 and TRBJ2-2, with 7 bases matching TRBD1. Germline values: CDR1 MNHNS, CDR2 SASEGT. This CDR3 is 13 amino acids long. V trimming: 6 bases; J trimming: 9 bases; junction bases outside the gene matches: 7. DNA of the CDR3: TGTGCCAGCAGGAGGGACAGCGCTCGGGAGCTGTTTTTT. Its translation is CASRRDSARELFF.

This clonotype has a handful of counts. The chain links TRBV12-5 to TRBJ1-2; D is perhaps TRBD1 (6 bases). Between the trimmed V and J ends, which lost 5 bases and 8 bases, there was a span of 15 bases. The CDR3 sequence is 13 residues long. Per germline, CDR1 LGHNT and CDR2 FRNRAP. CDR3 residues: CASGSYRAQGYTF. The CDR3 DNA follows: TGTGCTAGTGGTAGCTACAGGGCTCAAGGCTACACCTTC.

The table lists this clonotype with many counts. The chain combines TRBV4-3 with TRBJ2-1, with 13 positions matching TRBD2. Per the germline V gene, CDR1 is LGHNA and CDR2 is YSLEER. J gave up 6 bases and V 0 bases, and 5 bases lay outside the gene matches. The CDR3 consists of 17 residues. The DNA of the CDR3 is TGCGCCAGCAGCCAAGATAGGGGGACTAGCGGGGTCAATGAGCAGTTCTTC. Its translation: CASSQDRGTSGVNEQFF.